This TCR beta chain was recorded in a study of T cell responses to AZD1222 COVID-19 vaccine. Study-wide context: Timing groups of about 4 and about 12 weeks for second doses were pooled.

Data came from immunoSEQ multiplex PCR; TCRdb stores just in-frame clones and leaves some out. The sample contains about 99,000 clones, 70% to 90% of which appear only once. Germline lookup yields CDR1 SGHVS and CDR2 FNYEAQ. Trimming took off 5 bases at V and 4 bases at J, with 14 bases between the two ends. The CDR3 runs to 15 residues. Findings and caveats of the study: Vaccine-associated CD4 TCRs spanned spike, dominant at 160-218 and 743-854. Spike-specific TCR breadth and depth were elevated following two AZD1222 doses.

A note on this clone: The antigen remains undetermined.

Sample: peripheral blood, taken on day 0 of AZD1222 vaccination. The sequence was collected from an adult in good health. The chain couples TRBV7-6 to TRBJ2-2; perhaps TRBD2 as D (6 bases). CDR3 nucleotide sequence: TGTGCCAGCAGCCCTCGGGACTTTCGCACCGGGGAGCTGTTTTTT. Translation: CASSPRDFRTGELFF. Combining the CDR3 with reference TRBV7-6 and TRBJ2-2 gives the whole variable domain GAGVSQSPRYKVTKRGQDVALRCDPISGHVSLYWYRQALGQGPEFLTYFNYEAQQDKSGLPNDRFSAERPEGSISTLTIQRTEQRDSAMYRCASSPRDFRTGELFFGEGSRLTVL.